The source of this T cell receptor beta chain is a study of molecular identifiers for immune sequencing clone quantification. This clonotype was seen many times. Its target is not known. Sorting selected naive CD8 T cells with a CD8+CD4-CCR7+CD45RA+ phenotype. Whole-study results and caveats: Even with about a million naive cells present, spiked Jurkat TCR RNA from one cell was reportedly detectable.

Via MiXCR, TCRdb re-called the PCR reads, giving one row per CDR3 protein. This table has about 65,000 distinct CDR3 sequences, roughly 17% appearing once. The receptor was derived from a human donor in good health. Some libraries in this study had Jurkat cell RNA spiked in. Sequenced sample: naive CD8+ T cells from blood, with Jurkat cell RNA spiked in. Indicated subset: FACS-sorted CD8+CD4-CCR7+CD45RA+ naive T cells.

This chain's CDR3 is CASSLFGFSYEQYF. Written as DNA, the CDR3 is TGTGCCAGCAGTTTATTCGGGTTTTCCTACGAGCAGTACTTC. The V call is TRBV27, the J call TRBJ2-7; D is uncertain. Germline V gives CDR1 MNHEY, CDR2 SMNVEV (reference sequence). The CDR3 runs 14 residues. V was trimmed by 1 base and J by 1 base, leaving 8 bases between them.